A single sample is the source of the 13 T cell receptor beta chains below, sequenced in a study of T-cell memory formation after mild COVID-19. A single record per CDR3 protein comes from TCRdb applying MiXCR to the 5' RACE reads. This table holds around 420,000 distinct CDR3 sequences, 20% to 25% found once. Material for sequencing was PBMCs or a T cell subset sorted from them (not recorded which). The receptors were sampled from an adult woman who had mild COVID-19 (a few samples of this study predate the infection). Cell type and time point are not known.

This clonotype was found a few times. The junction departs from the called germline gene at one end, perhaps through a read error. The J gene is TRBJ1-4, the V gene TRBV6-5; tentative D call: TRBD1 (5 bases). Germline CDR1 MNHEY, CDR2 SVGAGI. The CDR3 totals 14 residues. CDR3 nucleotides: TGTGCCAGCAGCCCCGCCGGGACGTCCAGAGGCGTAGTTTTT. Protein: CASSPAGTSRGVVF.

V usage is TRBV9 and J usage is TRBJ2-4, with 8 bases matching TRBD2. Trimming at V came to 2 bases and at J to 6 bases, leaving 4 bases not matched to a gene. Looked up from germline, CDR1 is SGDLS and CDR2 is YYNGEE. This CDR3 has 14 residues. The CDR3 DNA reads as TGTGCCAGCAGCGTTGCGGGGGGCCTAAACATTCAGTACTTC. Translation: CASSVAGGLNIQYF. The full variable domain, with the rest looked up from reference TRBV9 and TRBJ2-4, is DSGVTQTPKHLITATGQRVTLRCSPRSGDLSVYWYQQSLDQGLQFLIQYYNGEERAKGNILERFSAQQFPDLHSELNLSSLELGDSALYFCASSVAGGLNIQYFGAGTRLSVL.

This clonotype appeared a few times. V and J are TRBV6-5 and TRBJ2-3; D assignment may be TRBD1 or TRBD2 (5 bases each). The germline V and J ends were trimmed by 6 bases and 5 bases, with 24 bases remaining between them. This CDR3 comprises 17 residues. Germline CDR1 reads MNHEY; CDR2 reads SVGAGI. Written as DNA, the CDR3 is TGTGCCAGCAGCTATTCCCGACCCCGGGGCTTCGTAGATACGCAGTATTTT. This codes for CASSYSRPRGFVDTQYF.

The chain links TRBV5-5 to TRBJ1-5; TRBD1 might be the D (6 bases). CDR1 and CDR2 from the germline V gene are SGHKS and YYEKEE (reference sequence). The CDR3 runs 15 residues. V lost 5 bases, J lost 4 bases, and 16 bases lay in between. CDR3 sequence: CASSLSGTRNQPQHF. In DNA, the CDR3 is TGTGCCAGCAGTTTATCCGGGACACGGAATCAGCCCCAGCATTTT.

J is TRBJ2-5 and V is TRBV18; D is undetermined. The V gene lost 1 base and the J gene lost 2 bases, with 14 bases spanning the gap. Germline values: CDR1 KGHSH, CDR2 LQKENI. The CDR3 runs to 16 residues. Here the CDR3 DNA reads TGTGCCAGCTCACCACAGGGTAGACGAGTACAAGAGACCCAGTACTTC. Its protein is CASSPQGRRVQETQYF.

The CDR3 here is CSVRTGNNQPQHF. CDR3 DNA: TGCAGTGTCAGGACAGGTAACAATCAGCCCCAGCATTTT. The chain couples TRBV20-1 to TRBJ1-5, with TRBD1 identical over 7 bases. The J segment lost 3 bases and the V segment lost 7 bases, leaving 6 bases of the junction unmatched. Germline V CDR1 and CDR2: DFQATT, SNEGSKA (reference sequence). The CDR3 covers 13 residues.

This chain links TRBV4-3 with TRBJ2-7, with D unclear. CDR3 length equals 15 residues. The germline V gene has CDR1 LGHNA and CDR2 YSLEER. Trimming left V 0 bases short and J 0 bases short, with 9 bases between. The chain's CDR3 is CASSQDFEVSYEQYF. In nucleotides, the CDR3 is TGCGCCAGCAGCCAAGATTTTGAGGTCTCCTACGAGCAGTACTTC.

The DNA for the CDR3 is TGTGCCAGCACCACCGGGGGGCTATTGTACCAAGAGACCCAGTACTTC. This codes for CASTTGGLLYQETQYF. The chain couples TRBV7-2 to TRBJ2-5, with D possibly being TRBD2 (7 bases). V lost 7 bases, J lost 0 bases, and 18 bases lay in between. This CDR3 spans 16 amino acids. CDR1 is SGHTA, CDR2 FQGNSA, per germline.

The chain has TRBV7-2 and TRBJ2-7, with D hard to call. This CDR3 spans 14 amino acids. Trimming left V 3 bases short and J 0 bases short, with 9 bases between. Germline-derived CDR1 and CDR2 are SGHTA and FQGNSA. As DNA, the CDR3 is TGTGCCAGCAGCTTCGTGACGGACTCCTACGAGCAGTACTTC. Its protein product is CASSFVTDSYEQYF.

The chain has TRBV3-1 and TRBJ2-3; 7 bases align to TRBD2. Germline CDR1 LGHDT, CDR2 YNNKEL (reference sequence). Trimming cost V 0 bases and J 2 bases; bases outside gene matches: 8. This CDR3 comprises 17 residues. For the CDR3, the DNA is TGTGCCAGCAGCCAAGATTGGGCTAGCGGATACACAGATACGCAGTATTTT. It translates to CASSQDWASGYTDTQYF.

This clonotype turned up a few times. The chain employs TRBV18 and TRBJ2-4, with 9 bases aligning to TRBD1. The CDR3 is made up of 15 amino acids. Germline trimming cut 3 bases from V and 4 bases from J; bases unmatched to any gene: 4. Germline loops: CDR1 KGHSH, CDR2 LQKENI. DNA for the CDR3: TGTGCCAGCTCACCCCAGGGACAGGGAAAAAACATTCAGTACTTC. It translates to CASSPQGQGKNIQYF.

This chain joins TRBV29-1 and TRBJ2-1; 7 bases line up with TRBD2. Germline CDR1 is SQVTM and CDR2 is ANQGSEA. V dropped 0 bases and J dropped 6; count of bases not matched to a gene: 14. CDR3 length equals 17 residues. This chain's CDR3 is CSVEDQSGIAGINEQFF. As DNA, the CDR3 is TGCAGCGTTGAAGATCAATCCGGGATAGCGGGCATCAATGAGCAGTTCTTC.

The J gene is TRBJ1-2, the V gene TRBV12-3 or TRBV12-4, with D perhaps TRBD1 (5 bases). The CDR3 is 13 amino acids. V was clipped by 1 base and J by 3 bases, with 6 bases between them. The CDR3 DNA reads TGTGCCAGCAGTTTAGGGGGGGACTATGGCTACACCTTC. Amino acids: CASSLGGDYGYTF.